Listed below are T cell receptor beta chains from one sample, sequenced in a study of tissue T cells after allogeneic stem cell transplantation. TCRdb's copy holds only in-frame clones and misses some; the assay was immunoSEQ multiplex PCR. The sample yields about 380 clones, roughly 75% seen once. The sample was skin, taken at autopsy. These receptors were collected from a female patient aged 35-70 years with steroid-refractory graft-versus-host disease after an allogeneic stem cell transplant. Among the T cells, some may be from the graft donor. Both conserved end residues are part of each CDR3. Each record gives: clone size, J gene, D gene, V gene, CDR3 DNA, CDR3 protein. A D gene is named only where the DNA matches it firmly. Clone size is shown for a subset of rows, as once, few, many or a class of expanded clone.

size: .; J: TRBJ1-1; D: .; V: TRBV7-9; DNA: TGTGCCAGCAGCCCGGTAACGGGGGACACTGAAGCTTTCTTT; CDR3: CASSPVTGDTEAFF
size: .; J: TRBJ2-1; D: .; V: TRBV18; DNA: TGTGCCAGCTCACCAATCCCTGACAATGAGCAGTTCTTC; CDR3: CASSPIPDNEQFF
size: large; J: TRBJ2-6; D: .; V: TRBV27; DNA: TGTGCCAGCGGGAGGGCAGGGGAGGCCAACGTCCTGACTTTC; CDR3: CASGRAGEANVLTF
size: .; J: TRBJ1-1; D: TRBD1; V: TRBV4-1; DNA: TGCGCCAGCAGCCATGTAACAGGGGCTGAAGCTTTCTTT; CDR3: CASSHVTGAEAFF
size: .; J: TRBJ2-5; D: .; V: TRBV10-3; DNA: TGTGCCATCAGTGCTGAATTTCGACTAGTAGTTACAATACTGGAGACCCAGTACTTC; CDR3: CAISAEFRLVVTILETQYF
size: .; J: TRBJ1-3; D: .; V: TRBV6-1; DNA: TGTGCCAGCAGTACCTCTGGGAACACCATATATTTT; CDR3: CASSTSGNTIYF
size: .; J: TRBJ1-1; D: .; V: TRBV19; DNA: TGTGCCAGTTTTTCGTGGGGGCGGGAGGCTGAAGCTTTCTTT; CDR3: CASFSWGREAEAFF
size: .; J: TRBJ2-5; D: .; V: TRBV29-1; DNA: TGCAGCGTTGAAGGTGGGGTCCGATTGACCCAGTACTTC; CDR3: CSVEGGVRLTQYF
size: .; J: TRBJ1-1; D: .; V: TRBV12-3/TRBV12-4; DNA: TGTGCCAGCGGCTGGACGGGGAAAGCTTTCTTT; CDR3: CASGWTGKAFF
size: .; J: TRBJ2-4; D: .; V: TRBV7-9; DNA: TGTGCCAGCAGCCCCCAGGGGGCCAAAAACATTCAGTACTTC; CDR3: CASSPQGAKNIQYF
size: .; J: TRBJ1-5; D: .; V: TRBV2; DNA: TGTGCCAGCAGTGACAGGAACCTTTATAGCAATCAGCCCCAGCATTTT; CDR3: CASSDRNLYSNQPQHF
size: .; J: TRBJ2-2; D: TRBD1; V: TRBV6-1; DNA: TGTGCCAGCAGTGAGCTGGCAGGGGGCACCGGGGAGCTGTTTTTT; CDR3: CASSELAGGTGELFF
size: .; J: TRBJ1-1; D: TRBD1; V: TRBV5-1; DNA: TGCGCCAGCAGCTACAGGGGGACATTGAACACTGAAGCTTTCTTT; CDR3: CASSYRGTLNTEAFF
size: once; J: TRBJ2-1; D: .; V: TRBV7-9; DNA: TGTGCCTCTTCTAAAGCCTCGGATGAGCAGTTCTTC; CDR3: CASSKASDEQFF
size: .; J: TRBJ2-2; D: TRBD2; V: TRBV6-4; DNA: TGTGCCAGCAGTGAAGGCCCTAGCGGCTACACCGGGGAGCTGTTTTTT; CDR3: CASSEGPSGYTGELFF
size: .; J: TRBJ1-2; D: TRBD1; V: TRBV5-1; DNA: TGCGCCAGCAGCTTGGCAAAGGGACAGCTGCGCTATGGCTACACCTTC; CDR3: CASSLAKGQLRYGYTF
size: .; J: TRBJ2-1; D: .; V: TRBV3-1/TRBV3-2; DNA: TGTGCCAGCAGCCAAGATTCCGGGACGGTTAAGCAGTTCTTC; CDR3: CASSQDSGTVKQFF
size: .; J: TRBJ1-5; D: .; V: TRBV7-8; DNA: TGTGCCAGCAGCTTAGCGCACGGTCAGCCCCAGCATTTT; CDR3: CASSLAHGQPQHF
size: .; J: TRBJ2-1; D: TRBD2; V: TRBV6-4; DNA: TGTGCCAGCAGTGACCTGTTCTCGCGGGGGAATGAGCAGTTCTTC; CDR3: CASSDLFSRGNEQFF
size: .; J: TRBJ2-7; D: TRBD1; V: TRBV12-3/TRBV12-4; DNA: TGTGCCAGCAGCCCCGACAGGGTATACGAGCAGTACTTC; CDR3: CASSPDRVYEQYF
size: .; J: TRBJ2-7; D: .; V: TRBV19; DNA: TGTGCCAGTAGTGACCAGGGCTACGAGCAGTACTTC; CDR3: CASSDQGYEQYF
size: .; J: TRBJ2-2; D: .; V: TRBV6-2/TRBV6-3; DNA: TGTGCCAGCAGTTACGGGAGAACCGGGGAGCTGTTTTTT; CDR3: CASSYGRTGELFF